One T cell receptor (beta chain) is described in this entry. What it binds is not known. This sample is drawn from a study of cytomegalovirus exposure and HLA in healthy donors. Study-level points and caveats: Whilst most TCR sequences proved rare, a subset of public TCRs occurred across many donors. A few of the chains that were CMV-associated were confirmed in vitro to be specific for CMV antigens. With DRB1 most and HLA-C fewest, TCR association rates differed between HLA loci in a later analysis.

The PCR had 60 Vbeta and 13 Jbeta primers. Clones were sequenced by immunoSEQ multiplex PCR, and TCRdb holds only the in-frame ones, with some missing. The sample lists some 99,000 clones, about 74% seen once, with under 2% in the top ten. Germline V lookup: CDR1 LNHNV, CDR2 YYDKDF (reference sequence). CDR3 length equals 15 residues. Sequenced sample: PBMCs. The chain combines TRBV15 with TRBJ2-5; D unclear. The DNA end is a closer match to TRBJ2-7, so the J assignment may be wrong. The TCR was taken from a male donor in good health and CMV-seronegative. CDR3 region: CATSREVDISYEQYF. DNA for the CDR3: TGTGCCACCAGCAGAGAGGTAGACATTTCCTACGAGCAGTACTTC.